These T cell receptor beta chains were read from a single sample in a study of T cell responses to AZD1222 COVID-19 vaccine. Measured with immunoSEQ multiplex PCR; TCRdb has only the in-frame clones, and not every one. This table holds fewer than 200,000 clones, around 92% found once. The sample here was peripheral blood, taken on day 0 of AZD1222 vaccination. The receptors shown here come from an adult in good health. Each CDR3 is given with its conserved first and last residue. Fields, in order: V gene, clone size, J gene, D gene, CDR3 DNA, CDR3 protein. D genes are given only for firm matches. Expanded clones get a size class; other rows say once, few or many, or leave the size out.

v_gene: TRBV6-6
abundance: NA
j_gene: TRBJ1-5
d_gene: NA
CDR3nt: TGTGCCAGCAGAGCAAATCAGCCCCAGCATTTT
CDR3aa: CASRANQPQHF

v_gene: TRBV28
abundance: NA
j_gene: TRBJ1-1
d_gene: NA
CDR3nt: TGTGCCAGCAGTTTATTAACAGGGTCAGAAGCTTTCTTT
CDR3aa: CASSLLTGSEAFF

v_gene: TRBV11-3
abundance: NA
j_gene: TRBJ2-7
d_gene: NA
CDR3nt: TGTGCCAGCAGCTATGGTAGCGGCTCCTACGAGCAGTACTTC
CDR3aa: CASSYGSGSYEQYF

v_gene: TRBV7-9
abundance: NA
j_gene: TRBJ2-7
d_gene: NA
CDR3nt: TGTGCCAGCAGCCTGTCTAGCGCCCTCGACGAGCAGTACTTC
CDR3aa: CASSLSSALDEQYF

v_gene: TRBV9
abundance: NA
j_gene: TRBJ1-1
d_gene: NA
CDR3nt: TGTGCCAGCAGCGTAGGAGGGTGGGACACTGAAGCTTTCTTT
CDR3aa: CASSVGGWDTEAFF

v_gene: TRBV18
abundance: NA
j_gene: TRBJ2-7
d_gene: TRBD2
CDR3nt: TGTGCCAGCTCGCCGGGACTAGCGTACGAGCAGTACTTC
CDR3aa: CASSPGLAYEQYF

v_gene: TRBV5-6
abundance: NA
j_gene: TRBJ1-6
d_gene: TRBD1
CDR3nt: TGTGCCAGCAGCGATAGGAGACAGGGCTATAATTCACCCCTCCACTTT
CDR3aa: CASSDRRQGYNSPLHF

v_gene: TRBV18
abundance: NA
j_gene: TRBJ1-2
d_gene: NA
CDR3nt: TGTGCCAGCTCACGGACAATACAGTGGGAAGTTAACTATGGCTACACCTTC
CDR3aa: CASSRTIQWEVNYGYTF

v_gene: TRBV20-1
abundance: NA
j_gene: TRBJ1-2
d_gene: NA
CDR3nt: TGCAGTGCCCGCGGGGGCTATGGCTACACCTTC
CDR3aa: CSARGGYGYTF

v_gene: TRBV28
abundance: NA
j_gene: TRBJ1-6
d_gene: NA
CDR3nt: TGTGCCAGCAGTCCCCAGGGCGTCGGTAGTGGGGCACCCCTCCACTTT
CDR3aa: CASSPQGVGSGAPLHF

v_gene: TRBV24-1
abundance: NA
j_gene: TRBJ1-1
d_gene: NA
CDR3nt: TGTGCCACCAGTGCACAATGGAACACTGAAGCTTTCTTT
CDR3aa: CATSAQWNTEAFF

v_gene: TRBV2
abundance: NA
j_gene: TRBJ1-1
d_gene: NA
CDR3nt: TGTGCCAGCAGTGAACACAGTCAGAACACTGAAGCTTTCTTT
CDR3aa: CASSEHSQNTEAFF

v_gene: TRBV5-1
abundance: NA
j_gene: TRBJ2-1
d_gene: NA
CDR3nt: TGCGCCAGCAGCAGGGGCGGCTACAATGAGCAGTTCTTC
CDR3aa: CASSRGGYNEQFF

v_gene: TRBV28
abundance: once
j_gene: TRBJ1-5
d_gene: TRBD1
CDR3nt: TGTGCCAGCTCCCCCCGCACAGGGGGCTATCAGCCCCAGCATTTT
CDR3aa: CASSPRTGGYQPQHF

v_gene: TRBV3-1/TRBV3-2
abundance: once
j_gene: TRBJ1-1
d_gene: NA
CDR3nt: TGTGCCAGCAGTTACGGACCTTCAACCACTGAAGCTTTCTTT
CDR3aa: CASSYGPSTTEAFF

v_gene: TRBV7-9
abundance: NA
j_gene: TRBJ1-2
d_gene: NA
CDR3nt: TGTGCCAGCAGCTTAGCAGGGGTGGACTATGGCTACACCTTC
CDR3aa: CASSLAGVDYGYTF

v_gene: TRBV2
abundance: once
j_gene: TRBJ1-3
d_gene: TRBD1
CDR3nt: TGTGCCAGTCGACAGGGGAGTGGAAACACCATATATTTT
CDR3aa: CASRQGSGNTIYF

v_gene: TRBV18
abundance: NA
j_gene: TRBJ2-2
d_gene: NA
CDR3nt: TGTGCCAGCTCACCAACCGGTAACACCGGGGAGCTGTTTTTT
CDR3aa: CASSPTGNTGELFF

v_gene: TRBV7-8
abundance: NA
j_gene: TRBJ1-2
d_gene: TRBD1
CDR3nt: TGTGCCAGCAGCACCCGGGACAGGGACTATGCTGGCTACACCTTC
CDR3aa: CASSTRDRDYAGYTF

v_gene: TRBV5-1
abundance: NA
j_gene: TRBJ2-7
d_gene: NA
CDR3nt: TGCGCCAGCAGCTTGACCGGTTCGGGGCACGAGCAGTACTTC
CDR3aa: CASSLTGSGHEQYF

v_gene: TRBV3-1/TRBV3-2
abundance: NA
j_gene: TRBJ1-1
d_gene: TRBD1
CDR3nt: TGTGCCAGCGGAAATTCAGAGGACAGGGGAGTACATACTGAAGCTTTCTTT
CDR3aa: CASGNSEDRGVHTEAFF

v_gene: TRBV12-3/TRBV12-4
abundance: once
j_gene: TRBJ1-1
d_gene: NA
CDR3nt: TGTGCCAGCAGTTCCCCGACAGGCACTGAAGCTTTCTTT
CDR3aa: CASSSPTGTEAFF

v_gene: TRBV6-2/TRBV6-3
abundance: NA
j_gene: TRBJ2-5
d_gene: NA
CDR3nt: TGTGCCAGCGGCCAAGACCAAGAGACCCAGTACTTC
CDR3aa: CASGQDQETQYF

v_gene: TRBV5-1
abundance: NA
j_gene: TRBJ2-2
d_gene: TRBD2
CDR3nt: TGCGCCAGCAGCTTGGCGAGCGGGGGCCCGGCCGGGGAGCTGTTTTTT
CDR3aa: CASSLASGGPAGELFF

v_gene: TRBV2
abundance: NA
j_gene: TRBJ2-7
d_gene: NA
CDR3nt: TGTGCCAGCAGCGGGTCCAGGGTTGGAAGCGAGCAGTACTTC
CDR3aa: CASSGSRVGSEQYF

v_gene: TRBV5-1
abundance: NA
j_gene: TRBJ1-2
d_gene: TRBD1
CDR3nt: TGCGCCAGCAGCTTGTCGGGCTGGGACAGGGGGAAGAGGCATGGCTACACCTTC
CDR3aa: CASSLSGWDRGKRHGYTF

v_gene: TRBV5-1
abundance: NA
j_gene: TRBJ2-3
d_gene: NA
CDR3nt: TGCGCCAGCAGCTTGTGGGGTCCCGCAGATACGCAGTATTTT
CDR3aa: CASSLWGPADTQYF

v_gene: TRBV6-5
abundance: NA
j_gene: TRBJ1-5
d_gene: NA
CDR3nt: TGTGCCAGCGCCCCCGGGGGGTTAAGCCAGCCCCAGCATTTT
CDR3aa: CASAPGGLSQPQHF

v_gene: TRBV7-9
abundance: few
j_gene: TRBJ1-1
d_gene: TRBD1
CDR3nt: TGTGCCAGCAGGGAGAGTGGGACAGGGGCTTACACTGAAGCTTTCTTT
CDR3aa: CASRESGTGAYTEAFF

v_gene: TRBV14
abundance: NA
j_gene: TRBJ2-1
d_gene: NA
CDR3nt: TGTGCCAGCAGCCCAGGGACGGAGCTCACCTACAATGAGCAGTTCTTC
CDR3aa: CASSPGTELTYNEQFF

v_gene: TRBV5-1
abundance: NA
j_gene: TRBJ1-2
d_gene: NA
CDR3nt: TGCGCCAGCAGCCCGAGTGGTGGCAGGGAGGAAGTGAGTGGCTACACCTTC
CDR3aa: CASSPSGGREEVSGYTF

v_gene: TRBV3-1/TRBV3-2
abundance: NA
j_gene: TRBJ2-3
d_gene: NA
CDR3nt: TGTGCCAGCAGCCAAAGCCAGGGAGGCACAGATACGCAGTATTTT
CDR3aa: CASSQSQGGTDTQYF

v_gene: TRBV28
abundance: NA
j_gene: TRBJ2-5
d_gene: NA
CDR3nt: TGTGCCAGCAGTTCCTGGACCCAAGAGACCCAGTACTTC
CDR3aa: CASSSWTQETQYF

v_gene: TRBV28
abundance: once
j_gene: TRBJ1-6
d_gene: TRBD1
CDR3nt: TGTGCCAGCAGCTTATATAGACGGGGACAGGGTTCACCCCTCCACTTT
CDR3aa: CASSLYRRGQGSPLHF

v_gene: TRBV7-2
abundance: NA
j_gene: TRBJ1-2
d_gene: NA
CDR3nt: TGTGCCAGCAGCCCCCGGGACACTCCTAACTATGGCTACACCTTC
CDR3aa: CASSPRDTPNYGYTF

v_gene: TRBV6-5
abundance: NA
j_gene: TRBJ2-2
d_gene: TRBD1
CDR3nt: TGTGCCAGCAGCCGGGACAGGGACACCGGGGAGCTGTTTTTT
CDR3aa: CASSRDRDTGELFF

v_gene: TRBV4-1
abundance: NA
j_gene: TRBJ1-1
d_gene: TRBD1
CDR3nt: TGCGCCAGCAGCCGGAAAGATGGGGACAGGGGGCAAGCTTTCTTT
CDR3aa: CASSRKDGDRGQAFF

v_gene: TRBV19
abundance: NA
j_gene: TRBJ1-2
d_gene: NA
CDR3nt: TGTGCCAGTAGTCATGAGGGGTCTCTGGATGGCTACACCTTC
CDR3aa: CASSHEGSLDGYTF

v_gene: TRBV24-1
abundance: NA
j_gene: TRBJ1-2
d_gene: TRBD1
CDR3nt: TGTGCCACATCGGACAGGGCCAACTATGGCTACACCTTC
CDR3aa: CATSDRANYGYTF

v_gene: TRBV2
abundance: NA
j_gene: TRBJ2-5
d_gene: NA
CDR3nt: TGTGCCAGCAGTGTAAGGAGCCTCCAAGAGACCCAGTACTTC
CDR3aa: CASSVRSLQETQYF

v_gene: TRBV28
abundance: NA
j_gene: TRBJ1-1
d_gene: TRBD1
CDR3nt: TGTGCCAGCAAGGGACAGGCGAACACTGAAGCTTTCTTT
CDR3aa: CASKGQANTEAFF

v_gene: TRBV12-3/TRBV12-4
abundance: NA
j_gene: TRBJ1-2
d_gene: NA
CDR3nt: TGTGCCAGCAGTTTGGGCACTCCCTATGGCTACACCTTC
CDR3aa: CASSLGTPYGYTF

v_gene: TRBV3-1/TRBV3-2
abundance: NA
j_gene: TRBJ1-2
d_gene: NA
CDR3nt: TGTGCCAGAAGGGTATGCGGCTACACCTTC
CDR3aa: CARRVCGYTF

v_gene: TRBV19
abundance: NA
j_gene: TRBJ1-1
d_gene: NA
CDR3nt: TGTGCCAGTAGTATAGGACGGACAGTCAACGAAGCTTTCTTT
CDR3aa: CASSIGRTVNEAFF

v_gene: TRBV28
abundance: NA
j_gene: TRBJ2-5
d_gene: TRBD2
CDR3nt: TGTGCCAGCAGTTCGCTCCTAGCGGGGAGCGAGACCCAGTACTTC
CDR3aa: CASSSLLAGSETQYF

v_gene: TRBV19
abundance: once
j_gene: TRBJ1-5
d_gene: NA
CDR3nt: TGTGCCAGTAAAGGGACCGGGACGGTGAAAAATCAGCCCCAGCATTTT
CDR3aa: CASKGTGTVKNQPQHF

v_gene: TRBV7-8
abundance: NA
j_gene: TRBJ1-5
d_gene: NA
CDR3nt: TGTGCCAGCAGCTTAGCCAGGAATCAGCCCCAGCATTTT
CDR3aa: CASSLARNQPQHF

v_gene: TRBV20-1
abundance: NA
j_gene: TRBJ1-5
d_gene: NA
CDR3nt: TGCAGTGCTAGTCTGACGGGTGGGAGCAATCAGCCCCAGCATTTT
CDR3aa: CSASLTGGSNQPQHF

v_gene: TRBV5-1
abundance: NA
j_gene: TRBJ1-1
d_gene: NA
CDR3nt: TGCGCCAGCAGTTACTCGACAGAGAACACTGAAGCTTTCTTT
CDR3aa: CASSYSTENTEAFF

v_gene: TRBV5-1
abundance: NA
j_gene: TRBJ1-1
d_gene: NA
CDR3nt: TGCGCCAGCAGCTTGAAGGGGACGGGGGACACTGAAGCTTTCTTT
CDR3aa: CASSLKGTGDTEAFF

v_gene: TRBV4-1
abundance: NA
j_gene: TRBJ1-5
d_gene: NA
CDR3nt: TGCGCCAGCAGCCAAGAAAGTACTCCCAATCAGCCCCAGCATTTT
CDR3aa: CASSQESTPNQPQHF

v_gene: TRBV19
abundance: NA
j_gene: TRBJ1-5
d_gene: NA
CDR3nt: TGTGCCAGCACAGAACAGGTACGAAATCAGCCCCAGCATTTT
CDR3aa: CASTEQVRNQPQHF

v_gene: TRBV10-3
abundance: NA
j_gene: TRBJ1-6
d_gene: TRBD1
CDR3nt: TGTGCCATCAGTACCGGGACAGGGGGTTCACCCCTCCACTTT
CDR3aa: CAISTGTGGSPLHF

v_gene: TRBV5-1
abundance: NA
j_gene: TRBJ1-1
d_gene: NA
CDR3nt: TGCGCCAGCAGCTTGGATCTCTCCGGGGTAGCTTTCTTT
CDR3aa: CASSLDLSGVAFF

v_gene: TRBV2
abundance: NA
j_gene: TRBJ1-1
d_gene: NA
CDR3nt: TGTGCCAGCAGTAACACTGAAGCTTTCTTT
CDR3aa: CASSNTEAFF

v_gene: TRBV16
abundance: NA
j_gene: TRBJ1-1
d_gene: NA
CDR3nt: TGTGCCAGCAGCCAATCTATGTGGACCCTGAACACTGAAGCTTTCTTT
CDR3aa: CASSQSMWTLNTEAFF

v_gene: TRBV2
abundance: NA
j_gene: TRBJ1-1
d_gene: TRBD1
CDR3nt: TGTGCCAGAAACACAGGGGATCGGGCGGCGACTGAAGCTTTCTTT
CDR3aa: CARNTGDRAATEAFF

v_gene: TRBV5-1
abundance: NA
j_gene: TRBJ1-2
d_gene: NA
CDR3nt: TGCGCCAGCAGCTTATCGGGAAATGGCTACACCTTC
CDR3aa: CASSLSGNGYTF

v_gene: TRBV20-1
abundance: NA
j_gene: TRBJ1-4
d_gene: NA
CDR3nt: TGCAGTGCTAGTCACAGGGATGAAAAACTGTTTTTT
CDR3aa: CSASHRDEKLFF

v_gene: TRBV2
abundance: NA
j_gene: TRBJ1-1
d_gene: TRBD1
CDR3nt: TGTGCCAGCAGGGGCGGACAGGGAATTAGTCCCCTCACTGAAGCTTTCTTT
CDR3aa: CASRGGQGISPLTEAFF